What follows are 2 T cell receptor beta chains derived from one specimen sequenced in a study of cytomegalovirus exposure and HLA in healthy donors. Clones were read by immunoSEQ multiplex PCR, and TCRdb kept only the in-frame ones, dropping some. The repertoire holds about 140,000 clones, with 88% as singletons. Sequencing input: PBMCs. The receptor set was obtained from a woman between 18 and 29 years old in good health and CMV-seropositive.

The gene calls are TRBV28 and TRBJ2-1; 7 bases fit TRBD2. This CDR3 has 15 residues. The J segment lost 4 bases and the V segment lost 5 bases, leaving 8 bases of the junction unmatched. Germline CDR1 reads MDHEN; CDR2 reads SYDVKM. The CDR3 DNA sequence: TGTGCCAGCAGTCGAGCGGGGCCTTATTACAATGAGCAGTTCTTC. This sequence encodes CASSRAGPYYNEQFF.

The genes are TRBV27 and TRBJ2-3; 10 bases agree with TRBD1. This CDR3 spans 19 amino acids. The V and J ends lost 5 bases and 3 bases, in that order; junction bases with no gene match: 17. Per the germline V gene, CDR1 is MNHEY and CDR2 is SMNVEV (reference sequence). The DNA of the CDR3 is TGTGCCAGCAGTACTCCATACCGGGACAGGGGAAGGGAGACAGATACGCAGTATTTT. Encoded protein: CASSTPYRDRGRETDTQYF.